This TCR beta chain was retrieved from a study of cytomegalovirus exposure and HLA in healthy donors. General study results and limits: One later analysis reportedly identified an Asian-associated ancestry cluster that showed fewer N-insertions than the approximately 700-donor mean. Cytomegalovirus status was reportedly diagnosed by the classifier with high specificity and sensitivity. Being productive about 90% or about 30% of the time was typical of most TCR beta V segments in an earlier analysis. A missense DCLRE1C variant was associated with V- and J-gene trimming of TCR beta chains in a later analysis, and an independent cohort replicated the association.

As to this clone: Its antigen is not known.

The PCR made use of 60 Vbeta and 13 Jbeta primers. Measured with immunoSEQ multiplex PCR; TCRdb has only the in-frame clones, and not every one. The data show some 85,000 clones, roughly four fifths seen once. The sequencing input was PBMCs. This receptor was identified in a man aged 25 to 40 in good health and CMV-seronegative.

This chain's CDR3 is CASSQDGWGGYGYTF. The CDR3 DNA sequence: TGCGCCAGCAGCCAAGATGGTTGGGGGGGGTATGGCTACACCTTC. The chain uses TRBV4-3 and TRBJ1-2, with a weak D call TRBD1 (5 bases). The CDR3 has 15 amino acids. Trimming shortened V by 0 bases and J by 5 bases, and 13 bases separated the two germline ends. Germline V gene data show CDR1 as LGHNA and CDR2 as YSLEER.